The T cell receptor beta chain under discussion was sequenced for a study of cytomegalovirus exposure and HLA in healthy donors. CDR1 and CDR2 (germline): SGHTA, FQGNSA. The CDR3 has 17 residues. After removal of 1 base from V and 3 bases from J, the junction contained 9 bases not matched to a gene. Amplification used 60 Vbeta primers and 13 Jbeta primers. Profiled with immunoSEQ multiplex PCR; TCRdb holds only in-frame clones, not every one. This sample carries more than 250,000 clones, roughly 89% of them seen once, and the ten largest clones take 2% to 3%. With regard to this clone: What it recognizes is unknown.

Study observations and caveats: Within an earlier analysis, most TCR beta V segments proved productive either about 87% or about 30% of the time. Follow-up analysis later connected one missense variant in DCLRE1C with trimming of TCR beta V- and J-genes.

Every donor was a healthy person donating bone marrow. The rearrangement links TRBV7-2 to TRBJ2-1, with TRBD2 matching 7 bases. This receptor was obtained from a woman between 18 and 30 years old in good health and CMV-seronegative. Sequencing was carried out using PBMCs. The DNA for the CDR3 is TGTGCCAGCAGCTTAGGGGCCACTAGCGCCTACTACAATGAGCAGTTCTTC. Amino acid sequence: CASSLGATSAYYNEQFF.